These 32 T cell receptor beta chains originate from one sample sequenced in a study of neurological immune-mediated disorders. TCRdb itself ran the 5' RACE reads through MiXCR, one entry per CDR3 protein. The sample yields about 51,000 distinct CDR3 sequences, over 15% seen once. Sequencing was carried out using PBMCs. The receptors come from a man aged 60 to 69 in good health.

As for this clonotype: At one of its ends the junction is not consistent with the germline gene, which may arise from a read error. This chain joins TRBV28 and TRBJ1-5, with D unclear. The CDR3 contains 15 residues. Germline assignment: CDR1 MDHEN and CDR2 SYDVKM. CDR3 residues: CASRSGILNNQPQDF. The CDR3 nucleotides are TGTGCCAGCCGATCGGGGATCCTAAACAATCAGCCCCAGGATTTT.

The chain combines TRBV20-1 with TRBJ1-2, with 7 positions matching TRBD1. CDR3 length: 12 amino acids. V lost 5 bases to trimming and J lost 5 bases; unmatched junction nucleotides: 5. Germline V gives CDR1 DFQATT, CDR2 SNEGSKA (reference sequence). The CDR3 loop reads CSAGQAGYGYTF. CDR3 coding DNA: TGCAGTGCTGGACAGGCTGGGTATGGCTACACCTTC.

This clonotype showed up many times. V usage is TRBV28 and J usage is TRBJ2-2; D perhaps matches TRBD2 (6 bases). This CDR3 comprises 14 residues. V was pared by 4 bases and J by 3 bases, with 9 bases between. CDR1 is MDHEN and CDR2 is SYDVKM in the germline V gene. The CDR3 coding sequence is TGTGCCAGCAGTTCATGGAGGGACACCGGGGAGCTGTTTTTT. Translating it yields CASSSWRDTGELFF.

The table lists this clonotype with many counts. The V and J genes are TRBV7-2 and TRBJ2-1; D not certain. Trimming stripped 4 bases from V and 5 bases from J, with 15 bases between. The CDR3 is made up of 15 amino acids. The germline CDR1 and CDR2 sequences are SGHTA and FQGNSA. CDR3 coding DNA: TGTGCCAGCAGCTCAAACAGTTTCCGTAACAATGAGCAGTTCTTC. This codes for CASSSNSFRNNEQFF.

This clonotype was observed at least ten times. The genes are TRBV29-1 and TRBJ2-4; 7 bases align to TRBD1. This CDR3 has 14 residues. Looked up from germline, CDR1 is SQVTM and CDR2 is ANQGSEA. With V trimmed by 4 bases and J by 1 base, 4 bases remained unmatched. DNA of the CDR3: TGCAGCGTTGGACAGGGATCGGCCAAAAACATTCAGTACTTC. Amino acids: CSVGQGSAKNIQYF.

This clonotype was recorded many times. The chain couples TRBV20-1 to TRBJ1-1; perhaps TRBD1 as D (6 bases). This CDR3 has 13 residues. Germline V gene data show CDR1 as DFQATT and CDR2 as SNEGSKA (reference sequence). V lost 4 bases to trimming and J lost 2 bases, with 11 bases between them. CDR3: CSAIKTGNTEAFF. As DNA, the CDR3 is TGCAGTGCTATAAAGACAGGAAACACTGAAGCTTTCTTT.

This clonotype was detected ten times or more. The V gene is TRBV7-2, the J gene TRBJ2-7; D remains ambiguous. CDR1 SGHTA and CDR2 FQGNSA come from the germline V gene. CDR3 size: 12 residues. V lost 3 bases and J lost 7, with 10 bases in between. CDR3 sequence: CASSFGGREQYF. Written as DNA, the CDR3 is TGTGCCAGCAGCTTTGGCGGAAGAGAGCAGTACTTC.

This clonotype appeared many times. The gene calls are TRBV28 and TRBJ1-5, with 8 bases fitting TRBD1. V trimming: 3 bases; J trimming: 5 bases; junction bases outside the gene matches: 12. Germline V gene data show CDR1 as MDHEN and CDR2 as SYDVKM. This CDR3 comprises 17 residues. Here the CDR3 DNA reads TGTGCCAGCAGTTTGTGGGCAGGGGGCGGGTTGGATCAGCCCCAGCATTTT. Its protein product is CASSLWAGGGLDQPQHF. Based on the CDR3 plus reference TRBV28 and TRBJ1-5, the full variable domain is DVKVTQSSRYLVKRTGEKVFLECVQDMDHENMFWYRQDPGLGLRLIYFSYDVKMKEKGDIPEGYSVSREKKERFSLILESASTNQTSMYLCASSLWAGGGLDQPQHFGDGTRLSIL.

This clonotype was found many times. This chain uses TRBV5-1 with TRBJ1-1; no firm D call. The germline CDR1 and CDR2 sequences are SGHRS and YFSETQ. V lost 0 bases and J lost 2, with 5 bases in between. This CDR3 region has 13 residues. The CDR3 protein is CASSLEYNTEAFF. In DNA, the CDR3 is TGCGCCAGCAGCTTGGAGTATAACACTGAAGCTTTCTTT.

This clonotype came up many times. J is TRBJ2-5 and V is TRBV7-9; D is ambiguous. V was pared by 4 bases and J by 6 bases, with 3 bases between. CDR3 length: 10 residues. Germline V gene sequence: CDR1 SEHNR, CDR2 FQNEAQ (reference sequence). The CDR3 coding sequence is TGTGCCAGCAGCTCTCAGACCCAGTACTTC. It translates to CASSSQTQYF.

By frequency in the sample, this clonotype is medium-sized. The genes are TRBV2 and TRBJ2-1; 9 positions match TRBD1. Germline CDR1 and CDR2: SNHLY and FYNNEI. Losses at the gene ends were 2 bases for V and 4 bases for J; bases not matched to a gene: 9. CDR3 size: 17 residues. CDR3 DNA: TGTGCCAGCAGTGAAAACGGAGGGACAGGGTGGTACAATGAGCAGTTCTTC. It is translated as CASSENGGTGWYNEQFF.

The chain employs TRBV5-1 and TRBJ2-3; unclear D gene. The CDR3 length is 18 residues. V lost 1 base and J lost 0, with 18 bases in between. Germline values: CDR1 SGHRS, CDR2 YFSETQ. CDR3 region: CASSLSTIRTESTDTQYF. The CDR3 DNA reads TGCGCCAGCAGCTTGTCCACAATCAGGACGGAAAGCACAGATACGCAGTATTTT.

At least ten counts were recorded for this clonotype. The chain's CDR3 is CSARRQGDTQYF. The CDR3 DNA follows: TGCAGTGCTAGACGACAGGGGGATACGCAGTATTTT. The chain is built from TRBV20-1 and TRBJ2-3; 8 bases line up with TRBD1. Germline assignment: CDR1 DFQATT and CDR2 SNEGSKA (reference sequence). The CDR3 is 12 amino acids. Trimming at V came to 2 bases and at J to 6 bases, leaving 1 base not matched to a gene.

This clonotype is medium-sized in the sample. This chain joins TRBV6-5 and TRBJ1-5; the match to TRBD1 covers 7 bases. The CDR3 totals 13 residues. CDR1 MNHEY and CDR2 SVGAGI come from the germline V gene. J gave up 7 bases and V 4 bases, and 4 bases lay outside the gene matches. The chain's CDR3 is CASSSYRGQPQHF. CDR3 bases: TGTGCCAGCAGTTCATACAGGGGACAGCCCCAGCATTTT.

The J gene is TRBJ1-6, the V gene TRBV6-1; 7 positions match TRBD1. From germline, CDR1 is MNHNS and CDR2 SASEGT. The CDR3 is 15 amino acids. Trimming took 4 bases from V and 4 from J; bases not matched to a gene: 4. CDR3 amino acids: CASSGGQAYNSPLHF. CDR3 bases: TGTGCCAGCAGTGGCGGACAGGCGTATAATTCACCCCTCCACTTT.

Ten or more counts support this clonotype. The rearrangement joins TRBV2 to TRBJ2-1; TRBD2 aligns across 13 bases. CDR1 and CDR2 (germline): SNHLY, FYNNEI. Trimming cost V 7 bases and J 7 bases; bases outside gene matches: 7. CDR3 size: 15 residues. Here the CDR3 DNA reads TGTGCCAGCACTCCGGGACTAGCGGGAAAAAATGAGCAGTTCTTC. Amino acid sequence: CASTPGLAGKNEQFF. The whole variable domain, remainder taken from reference TRBV2 and TRBJ2-1, is EPEVTQTPSHQVTQMGQEVILRCVPISNHLYFYWYRQILGQKVEFLVSFYNNEISEKSEIFDDQFSVERPDGSNFTLKIRSTKLEDSAMYFCASTPGLAGKNEQFFGPGTRLTVL.

This clonotype was counted ten times or more. The chain uses TRBV7-8 and TRBJ2-5; possible D gene TRBD1, 6 bases. The CDR3 is made up of 13 amino acids. Germline V gives CDR1 SGHVS, CDR2 FQNEAQ. The V and J ends lost 4 bases and 2 bases respectively, with 8 bases between them. This CDR3 is CASSYRVQETQYF. CDR3 bases: TGTGCCAGCAGCTACAGGGTTCAAGAGACCCAGTACTTC.

The table lists this clonotype with many counts. The chain combines TRBV20-1 with TRBJ1-2; a possible D gene is TRBD1 (6 bases). The germline V and J ends were trimmed by 5 bases and 1 base, with 17 bases remaining between them. CDR1 DFQATT and CDR2 SNEGSKA come from the germline V gene (reference sequence). The CDR3 consists of 15 residues. The CDR3 reads CSAGPGASNNYGYTF. CDR3 bases: TGCAGTGCTGGACCGGGGGCTTCGAATAACTATGGCTACACCTTC.

This clonotype was recorded at least ten times. J is TRBJ2-5 and V is TRBV11-2; D is ambiguous. Germline-derived CDR1 and CDR2 are SGHAT and FQNNGV. Trimming removed 5 bases at V and 5 bases at J, with 18 bases between. The CDR3 length is 15 residues. The CDR3 bases are TGTGCCAGCAGCCATTTGACGGATTTTAGCGAGACCCAGTACTTC. Its protein is CASSHLTDFSETQYF.

This clonotype was counted many times. This chain links TRBV4-3 with TRBJ2-1; D is perhaps TRBD2 (6 bases). Trimming took off 5 bases at V and 0 bases at J, with 11 bases between the two ends. Looked up from germline, CDR1 is LGHNA and CDR2 is YSLEER. This CDR3 is built from 15 residues. CDR3 protein: CASSASDNSYNEQFF. In DNA form, the CDR3 reads TGCGCCAGCAGCGCTAGCGATAACTCCTACAATGAGCAGTTCTTC.

The V and J genes are TRBV27 and TRBJ2-2, with 7 bases identical to TRBD2. This CDR3 is built from 15 residues. V lost 8 bases to trimming and J lost 1 base; unmatched junction nucleotides: 7. Germline CDR1 reads MNHEY; CDR2 reads SMNVEV (reference sequence). This chain's CDR3 is CASGRDDVNTGELFF. DNA of the CDR3: TGTGCCAGCGGGAGGGACGATGTGAACACCGGGGAGCTGTTTTTT.

In its sample, this clonotype was seen many times. This chain joins TRBV20-1 and TRBJ2-5; D is possibly TRBD2 (5 bases). Trimming removed 3 bases at V and 5 bases at J, with 13 bases between. CDR1 and CDR2 (germline): DFQATT, SNEGSKA (reference sequence). CDR3 length: 13 residues. CDR3 in amino acids: CSARRTGGETQYF. CDR3 in DNA: TGCAGTGCTAGGAGGACTGGCGGGGAGACCCAGTACTTC.

This clonotype occurred many times. The rearrangement joins TRBV7-9 to TRBJ2-1; maybe TRBD2 (5 bases). The CDR3 is 15 residues long. Trimming removed 3 bases from V and 4 bases from J, with 13 bases in between. Germline assignment: CDR1 SEHNR and CDR2 FQNEAQ (reference sequence). As DNA, the CDR3 is TGTGCCAGCAGCTTGGGGAGAAGGTTGTACAATGAGCAGTTCTTC. Encoded protein: CASSLGRRLYNEQFF.

This clonotype was recorded a few times. This may stem from a read error, because a much larger clone lies one nucleotide away. V and J are TRBV16 and TRBJ1-5; D remains unclear. The CDR3 contains 12 residues. In germline, CDR1 is KGHSY, CDR2 FQNENV. CDR3 sequence (DNA): TGTGCCAACAGCCGAACTGAGGACCTGGGGCATTTT. It encodes CANSRTEDLGHF.

The table lists this clonotype with many counts. V is TRBV20-1 and J is TRBJ2-7, with 10 bases lining up with TRBD2. The CDR3 runs to 15 residues. The ends lost 0 bases at V and 2 bases at J; junction bases unmatched: 4. Germline loops: CDR1 DFQATT, CDR2 SNEGSKA (reference sequence). CDR3 nucleotide sequence: TGCAGTGCTAGAGAACGCACTAGCGGGACCTACGAGCAGTACTTC. This sequence encodes CSARERTSGTYEQYF.

This clonotype was recorded at least ten times. The chain uses TRBV5-1 and TRBJ2-5; 11 bases map to TRBD1. This CDR3 has 15 residues. The germline gives CDR1 SGHRS, CDR2 YFSETQ. The J segment lost 2 bases and the V segment lost 3 bases, leaving 3 bases of the junction unmatched. The CDR3 nucleotides are TGCGCCAGCAGCTGGGGACAGGGGGGACAAGAGACCCAGTACTTC. Its protein is CASSWGQGGQETQYF.

This clonotype was counted ten times or more. The chain carries TRBV4-1 and TRBJ1-3, with D unclear. Deletions cut 0 bases from V and 0 bases from J, with 6 bases between. The CDR3 spans 15 residues. In germline, CDR1 is MGHRA, CDR2 YSYEKL. The CDR3 protein is CASSQDSISGNTIYF. The CDR3 DNA reads TGCGCCAGCAGCCAAGACAGTATCTCTGGAAACACCATATATTTT.

The table lists this clonotype with many counts. The V and J genes are TRBV20-1 and TRBJ2-4; D not certain. Per germline, CDR1 DFQATT and CDR2 SNEGSKA (reference sequence). V lost 1 base, J lost 6 bases, and 16 bases lay in between. The CDR3 runs to 15 residues. CDR3 sequence: CSARVGRRSGNIQYF. As DNA, the CDR3 is TGCAGTGCTAGAGTGGGTAGGCGTTCGGGAAACATTCAGTACTTC.

This clonotype has a count of ten or more. The V and J genes are TRBV5-1 and TRBJ2-7; a possible D gene is TRBD2 (5 bases). This CDR3 has 16 residues. Trimming removed 0 bases from V and 5 bases from J, with 18 bases in between. Germline values: CDR1 SGHRS, CDR2 YFSETQ. The CDR3, as DNA: TGCGCCAGCAGCTTGGGACTTGACTGGAGGAATAACGAGCAGTACTTC. This encodes CASSLGLDWRNNEQYF.

Many counts were recorded for this clonotype. The chain couples TRBV20-1 to TRBJ1-6, with D possibly being TRBD1 (5 bases). CDR3 length equals 13 residues. Trimming left V 4 bases short and J 6 bases short, with 10 bases between. Germline values: CDR1 DFQATT, CDR2 SNEGSKA (reference sequence). The CDR3 region is CSANTGVNSPLHF. In DNA, the CDR3 is TGCAGTGCTAACACAGGTGTTAATTCACCCCTCCACTTT.

This clonotype was seen ten or more times. The rearrangement links TRBV4-1 to TRBJ2-7; 11 bases match TRBD2. After removal of 0 bases from V and 5 bases from J, the junction contained 9 bases not matched to a gene. Germline lookup yields CDR1 MGHRA and CDR2 YSYEKL. The CDR3 is made up of 17 amino acids. This CDR3 reads CASSQDQGDSGRDEQYF. The CDR3 DNA sequence: TGCGCCAGCAGCCAAGATCAAGGGGATAGCGGGAGGGACGAGCAGTACTTC.

There are many counts of this clonotype. The genes are TRBV3-1 and TRBJ2-7; weak D call: TRBD2 (5 bases). Per the germline V gene, CDR1 is LGHDT and CDR2 is YNNKEL (reference sequence). Trimming cost V 0 bases and J 0 bases, with 15 bases left between them. CDR3 length: 17 amino acids. The CDR3 protein is CASSQDRGRSSSYEQYF. The CDR3 bases are TGTGCCAGCAGCCAAGATCGAGGGCGGTCCAGCTCCTACGAGCAGTACTTC.